These 15 T cell receptor beta chains came from one sample sequenced in a study of T cell responses to AZD1222 COVID-19 vaccine (dated by TCRdb to the early 2020s). The sample's time point label is to be understood as: baseline before first vaccination. The library was made by the immunoSEQ multiplex PCR assay. TCRdb stores this immuneACCESS table with in-frame sequences only. Part of the clones is absent; in the studies checked, under half of the shortfall reflects unresolved V genes, and no reason is known for the rest. The sample table contains 130,000 or so clones; only one count was recorded for roughly nine tenths of them. The top ten clonotypes cover 3.1% of the sample. The sequencing used peripheral blood, collected on day 0 of AZD1222 vaccination. These receptors came from an adult in good health.

The sample holds one count of this clone. The chain is built from TRBV4-2 and TRBJ1-2; TRBD1 agrees at 7 bases. The CDR3 has 16 residues. The germline V gene has CDR1 LGHNA and CDR2 YNFKEQ. V lost 0 bases to trimming and J lost 5 bases; unmatched junction nucleotides: 9. The CDR3 DNA reads as TGTGCCAGCAGCCAAGAAGCCCGGGACAGTCGTTATGGCTACACCTTC. This codes for CASSQEARDSRYGYTF.

This sequence joins TRBV5-8 and TRBJ1-3; D is uncertain. The CDR3 extends over 13 amino acids. The germline gives CDR1 SGHTS, CDR2 YDEGEE. The ends were cut back, 4 bases at V and 4 bases at J, with 9 bases in the middle. This chain's CDR3 is CASSNAGGNTIYF. For the CDR3, the DNA is TGTGCCAGCAGCAACGCCGGGGGAAACACCATATATTTT.

The chain joins TRBV11-2 to TRBJ2-3; weak D call: TRBD2 (5 bases). The germline V and J ends were trimmed by 5 bases and 2 bases, with 20 bases remaining between them. The CDR3 extends over 17 amino acids. Germline lookup yields CDR1 SGHAT and CDR2 FQNNGV. Here the CDR3 reads CASSLTRAGIPTDTQYF. CDR3 coding DNA: TGTGCCAGCAGCCTGACCCGTGCCGGGATCCCCACAGATACGCAGTATTTT. Variable domain in full (rest from reference TRBV11-2 and TRBJ2-3): EAGVAQSPRYKIIEKRQSVAFWCNPISGHATLYWYQQILGQGPKLLIQFQNNGVVDDSQLPKDRFSAERLKGVDSTLKIQPAKLEDSAVYLCASSLTRAGIPTDTQYFGPGTRLTVL.

This sequence joins TRBV16 and TRBJ2-7, with 7 bases that match TRBD1. The trim removed 4 bases at V and 3 bases at J, leaving 6 bases unmatched. CDR1 and CDR2 from the germline V gene are KGHSY and FQNENV. CDR3 length: 14 residues. CDR3 DNA sequence: TGTGCCAGCAGCCCCCCTCCAGGGGGCTACGAGCAGTACTTC. As protein: CASSPPPGGYEQYF.

This clone was detected only a few times. The gene calls are TRBV4-1 and TRBJ1-2, with 7 bases aligning to TRBD1. CDR3 length: 14 amino acids. Germline values: CDR1 MGHRA, CDR2 YSYEKL. V gave up 4 bases and J gave up 1 base; unmatched junction bases: 3. CDR3 in DNA: TGCGCCAGCAGCCCATACAGGGGTAACTATGGCTACACCTTC. As protein: CASSPYRGNYGYTF.

The chain carries TRBV28 and TRBJ2-4, with D perhaps given as TRBD1 or TRBD2 (5 bases each). V lost 2 bases, J lost 8 bases, and 13 bases lay in between. From germline, CDR1 is MDHEN and CDR2 SYDVKM. CDR3 length: 14 amino acids. CDR3 nucleotides: TGTGCCAGCAGTTTAGTCGCGGGCAGGGACATTCAGTACTTC. Its translation is CASSLVAGRDIQYF.

This clone came up once. The chain combines TRBV13 with TRBJ1-1, with D possibly matching TRBD1 (5 bases). CDR1 and CDR2 (germline): PRHDT, FYEKMQ (reference sequence). Trimming took 6 bases from V and 4 from J, leaving 12 bases between them. The length of the CDR3 is 13 residues. CDR3 loop: CASRMGRGTEAFF. The CDR3 coding sequence is TGTGCCAGCAGGATGGGGCGGGGCACTGAAGCTTTCTTT. Variable domain in full (rest from reference TRBV13 and TRBJ1-1): AAGVIQSPRHLIKEKRETATLKCYPIPRHDTVYWYQQGPGQDPQFLISFYEKMQSDKGSIPDRFSAQQFSDYHSELNMSSLELGDSALYFCASRMGRGTEAFFGQGTRLTVV.

This clone was recorded a few times. The chain carries TRBV19 and TRBJ2-7; TRBD1 or TRBD2 may be the D gene (5 bases each). The CDR3 is 15 amino acids. Germline CDR1 reads LNHDA; CDR2 reads SQIVND (reference sequence). V was trimmed by 7 bases and J by 0 bases, leaving 16 bases between them. CDR3: CASTPGTGSSYEQYF. The CDR3 region has the DNA TGTGCCAGTACCCCCGGGACGGGCAGCTCCTACGAGCAGTACTTC. Full variable domain (outside the CDR3, taken from reference TRBV19 and TRBJ2-7): DGGITQSPKYLFRKEGQNVTLSCEQNLNHDAMYWYRQDPGQGLRLIYYSQIVNDFQKGDIAEGYSVSREKKESFPLTVTSAQKNPTAFYLCASTPGTGSSYEQYFGPGTRLTVT.

The chain carries TRBV7-6 and TRBJ2-5; D perhaps matches TRBD2 (5 bases). This CDR3 spans 14 amino acids. V dropped 4 bases and J dropped 1 base, with 10 bases sitting between them. The germline V gene encodes CDR1 SGHVS and CDR2 FNYEAQ. CDR3 coding DNA: TGTGCCAGCAGCTCCCGGGGTCGCCAAGAGACCCAGTACTTC. As protein: CASSSRGRQETQYF.

The genes are TRBV6-1 and TRBJ1-5; weak D call: TRBD1 (5 bases). There are 15 residues in the CDR3. Germline CDR1 reads MNHNS; CDR2 reads SASEGT. With 2 bases removed from V and 3 bases from J, the gap between germline ends came to 11 bases. In nucleotides, the CDR3 is TGTGCCAGCAGTGAAAATCCAGGGCACAATCAGCCCCAGCATTTT. Amino acids: CASSENPGHNQPQHF.

The sample holds one count of this clone. This chain links TRBV6-5 with TRBJ1-4; 9 bases agree with TRBD1. Germline V gene data show CDR1 as MNHEY and CDR2 as SVGAGI. After removal of 5 bases from V and 4 bases from J, the junction contained 5 bases not matched to a gene. This CDR3 spans 15 amino acids. CDR3 in amino acids: CASSRQGGLNEKLFF. CDR3 sequence (DNA): TGTGCCAGCAGTAGACAGGGGGGCCTTAATGAAAAACTGTTTTTT.

V gene TRBV28 combines with J gene TRBJ1-5; D not certain. Germline assignment: CDR1 MDHEN and CDR2 SYDVKM. There are 13 residues in the CDR3. The V end lost 5 bases, the J end lost 1 base, and 6 bases lay between the germline ends. Here the CDR3 reads CASSRYSNQPQHF. CDR3 DNA sequence: TGTGCCAGCAGTAGATACAGCAATCAGCCCCAGCATTTT.

V usage is TRBV5-4 and J usage is TRBJ1-2; D might be TRBD1 (6 bases). This CDR3 is built from 14 residues. V was shortened by 4 bases and J by 6 bases, with 16 bases between the two germline ends. CDR1 is SGHNT and CDR2 is YYREEE in the germline V gene (reference sequence). CDR3 sequence reads: CASSLGRGQNGYTF. The CDR3 nucleotides are TGTGCCAGCAGCCTTGGCCGGGGGCAGAATGGCTACACCTTC.

This clone was seen once. The rearrangement uses TRBV7-3 and TRBJ2-3, with 7 bases lining up with TRBD2. CDR3 length: 16 residues. Unmatched junction bases numbered 14, after V lost 5 bases and J lost 6 bases. Per germline, CDR1 SGHTA and CDR2 FQGTGA. The CDR3 nucleotides read TGTGCCAGCAGCGGAGTTAGGGAGGGCCCCCCCGATACGCAGTATTTT. Translating gives CASSGVREGPPDTQYF.

The chain recombines TRBV5-1 with TRBJ2-3; D gene uncertain. The germline V gene encodes CDR1 SGHRS and CDR2 YFSETQ. With 4 bases removed from V and 0 bases from J, the gap between germline ends came to 9 bases. The CDR3 runs 14 residues. The CDR3 bases are TGCGCCAGCAGCCTCGGCGCTAGCACAGATACGCAGTATTTT. Its translation: CASSLGASTDTQYF.